This T cell receptor (beta chain) stems from a study of glioma-infiltrating T cells. Study background: Presurgical dexamethasone in glioma patients lasted six or fewer days. Regarding the study as a whole: A blood CDR3 motif signature was depleted in highly divergent patients. Very few CDR3 sequences were shared between tissue and blood. Gliomas, especially low-grade, showed above-expected tissue-blood divergence; non-neoplastic patients showed below.

TCR alpha and beta CDR3 regions were amplified from RNA using iRepertoire nested multiplex PCR. In TCRdb, the multiplex PCR reads were re-called with MiXCR into one record per CDR3 protein. The sample has around 350,000 distinct CDR3 sequences, 41% seen once. As for this clonotype: The antigen is unknown.

The CDR3 is 17 residues long. The J segment lost 4 bases and the V segment lost 1 base, leaving 15 bases of the junction unmatched. The V gene's germline CDR1 is DFQATT and CDR2 SNEGSKA (reference sequence). Sequencing was carried out using glioma tissue, nonneoplastic brain tissue, or PBMCs (not recorded which). The chain employs TRBV20-1 and TRBJ2-5, with 7 bases matching TRBD2. The sequence was obtained from a human donor with low-grade glioma or glioblastoma, undergoing nonglioma brain surgery, or in good health (not recorded which). The CDR3 sequence: CSARVASGARARETQYF. As DNA, the CDR3 is TGCAGTGCTAGAGTTGCAAGCGGGGCCCGCGCGCGAGAGACCCAGTACTTC.